This note documents a single TCR beta chain sequence. These data come from a study of T cell changes during pregnancy in multiple sclerosis. Profiling relied on immunoSEQ multiplex PCR, and the TCRdb table lists in-frame clones only, not all of them. The table has over 35,000 clones, over 75% seen once. Sequenced material: CD4+ T cells from peripheral blood mononuclear cells, taken in the first trimester of pregnancy. This receptor was identified in a female donor in good health, enrolled as a control in a pregnancy study.

This CDR3 is CASSPRGQGVSGELFF. Written as DNA, the CDR3 is TGTGCCAGCTCACCAAGGGGACAGGGTGTGTCCGGGGAGCTGTTTTTT. The chain is built from TRBV18 and TRBJ2-2; TRBD1 matches at 9 bases. Germline V gives CDR1 KGHSH, CDR2 LQKENI. Losses at the gene ends were 2 bases for V and 6 bases for J; bases not matched to a gene: 7. The CDR3 runs 16 residues.